A single sample is the source of the 10 T cell receptor beta chains below, sequenced in a study of T cell repertoires in cytomegalovirus infection. TCRdb re-derived calls from the reads in MiXCR, one entry per CDR3 protein. Of a few hundred thousand distinct CDR3 sequences in the sample, around a sixth were seen once. Sequencing was carried out using PBMCs. The receptors come from a human donor in good health (CMV status not recorded). Some clones in this sample may be carry-over from other donors' samples.

This clonotype showed up many times. This rearrangement joins TRBV12-3 or TRBV12-4 to TRBJ2-2; no definite D call. Trimming took 2 bases from V and 1 from J, leaving 5 bases between them. The CDR3 extends over 14 amino acids. This chain's CDR3 is CASSLSWNTGELFF. CDR3 coding DNA: TGTGCCAGCAGTTTAAGTTGGAACACCGGGGAGCTGTTTTTT.

In its sample, this clonotype was seen a few times. The chain employs TRBV9 and TRBJ1-1, with D possibly matching TRBD1 (5 bases). This CDR3 has 14 amino acids. The V gene's germline CDR1 is SGDLS and CDR2 YYNGEE. The ends were cut back, 0 bases at V and 3 bases at J, with 9 bases in the middle. This CDR3 is CASSVGGVDTEAFF. The CDR3 coding sequence is TGTGCCAGCAGCGTAGGAGGGGTTGACACTGAAGCTTTCTTT.

J is TRBJ2-1 and V is TRBV19; the D gene could be TRBD1 or TRBD2 (6 bases each). Germline CDR1 is LNHDA and CDR2 is SQIVND (reference sequence). The CDR3 sequence is 17 residues long. Trimming shortened V by 1 base and J by 4 bases, and 17 bases separated the two germline ends. The DNA of the CDR3 is TGTGCCAGTAGTATAGCGAGGGGGGCCGCGTCTTACAATGAGCAGTTCTTC. This sequence encodes CASSIARGAASYNEQFF.

This clonotype was detected only once. The chain couples TRBV9 to TRBJ2-1; 8 nucleotides agree with TRBD1. In germline, CDR1 is SGDLS, CDR2 YYNGEE. The CDR3 loop spans 15 amino acids. The trim removed 5 bases at V and 9 bases at J, leaving 13 bases unmatched. The CDR3 nucleotides are TGTGCCAGCAGACCGACAGGGGTAGAGGGGTCTGAGCAGTTCTTC. Translating gives CASRPTGVEGSEQFF.

In its sample, this clonotype was seen many times. The chain links TRBV7-6 to TRBJ2-5; 7 positions agree with TRBD2. The CDR3 totals 14 residues. The trim removed 5 bases at V and 5 bases at J, leaving 8 bases unmatched. CDR1 and CDR2 (germline): SGHVS, FNYEAQ. CDR3 bases: TGTGCCAGCAGCACCCGATTGGGAGGGGAGACCCAGTACTTC. Its protein product is CASSTRLGGETQYF.

The chain has TRBV12-3 or TRBV12-4 and TRBJ2-5; D is unclear. Trimming pared 4 bases from V and 4 bases from J, leaving 7 bases between. The CDR3 has 12 amino acids. The CDR3 reads CASSSRRETQYF. For the CDR3, the DNA is TGTGCCAGCAGTTCCCGTCGAGAGACCCAGTACTTC.

This clonotype was observed a few times. The J gene is TRBJ2-1, the V gene TRBV10-2, with D unclear. This CDR3 spans 13 amino acids. CDR1 is WSHSY, CDR2 SAAADI, per germline. With 3 bases removed from V and 9 bases from J, the gap between germline ends came to 12 bases. CDR3: CASSEVVGSEQFF. The CDR3 DNA is TGCGCCAGCAGTGAAGTCGTAGGCAGTGAGCAGTTCTTC.

The J gene is TRBJ2-7, the V gene TRBV6-1; 7 nucleotides align to TRBD1. This CDR3 region has 13 residues. Germline trimming cut 7 bases from V and 3 bases from J; bases unmatched to any gene: 6. Germline V gene sequence: CDR1 MNHNS, CDR2 SASEGT. CDR3 amino acids: CASKPGQSYEQYF. The CDR3 DNA follows: TGTGCCAGCAAGCCGGGACAGAGCTACGAGCAGTACTTC.

To note about this clonotype: A clone one base away is much larger, so this may be a read error. The rearrangement joins TRBV28 to TRBJ1-1; D possibly corresponds to TRBD1 (5 bases). Looked up from germline, CDR1 is MDHEN and CDR2 is SYDVKM. The CDR3 covers 15 residues. Here the CDR3 DNA reads TGTGTCACTCGGCAGAGGGGAGGGTGGGGCACTGAAGCTTTCTTT. It codes for CVTRQRGGWGTEAFF. The variable domain in full, completed from reference TRBV28 and TRBJ1-1, reads DVKVTQSSRYLVKRTGEKVFLECVQDMDHENMFWYRQDPGLGLRLIYFSYDVKMKEKGDIPEGYSVSREKKERFSLILESASTNQTSMYLCVTRQRGGWGTEAFFGQGTRLTVV.

This clonotype was picked up many times. The chain employs TRBV5-6 and TRBJ2-1, with TRBD2 matching over 10 bases. V lost 3 bases to trimming and J lost 11 bases; unmatched junction nucleotides: 11. Germline V CDR1 and CDR2: SGHDT, YYEEEE. This CDR3 is 15 amino acids long. CDR3 sequence (DNA): TGTGCCAGCAGCTCTGGCAGACTAGCGGGCCCTAAGCAGTTCTTC. Amino acids: CASSSGRLAGPKQFF.